The rows below give T cell receptor beta chains drawn from one sample of a study of T-cell reconstitution after alpha-beta-depleted transplantation in children. TCRdb recomputed calls from the PCR reads with MiXCR, one row per CDR3 protein. In the table there are under 400,000 distinct CDR3 sequences, approximately 20% of which are singletons. This material consisted of PBMCs, mostly from graft donor cells, taken 180 days after TCRalphabeta/CD19-depleted stem cell transplant. The receptor set was obtained from a male patient younger than 18 who had a stem cell transplant for acute lymphoblastic leukemia, so the T cells may come from the graft donor. CDR3s include the opening cysteine and the closing phenylalanine or tryptophan. The order of the fields is clone size, D gene, V gene, J gene, CDR3 protein, CDR3 DNA. D genes are given only for firm matches. Size values are once, few and many counts, or a class for expanded clones, and some rows have none.

size: -; D: TRBD1; V: TRBV5-1; J: TRBJ2-1; CDR3: CASSPGQGYNEQFF; DNA: TGCGCCAGCAGCCCAGGACAGGGTTACAATGAGCAGTTCTTC
size: few; D: TRBD1; V: TRBV10-3; J: TRBJ1-1; CDR3: CAISGYQTGWDTEAFF; DNA: TGTGCCATCAGTGGCTACCAGACAGGGTGGGACACTGAAGCTTTCTTT
size: -; D: TRBD2; V: TRBV27; J: TRBJ2-5; CDR3: CASSLKVSGTQNQETQYF; DNA: TGTGCCAGCAGTTTAAAAGTTAGCGGGACTCAGAACCAAGAGACCCAGTACTTC
size: -; D: -; V: TRBV7-3; J: TRBJ1-6; CDR3: CASSPGQTSTLHF; DNA: TGTGCCAGCAGCCCGGGACAAACGAGCACCCTCCACTTT
size: few; D: -; V: TRBV15; J: TRBJ2-7; CDR3: CATSRIGTSYEQYF; DNA: TGTGCCACCAGCAGAATAGGGACCTCCTACGAGCAGTACTTC
size: -; D: TRBD2; V: TRBV19; J: TRBJ2-1; CDR3: CASSTLAGDGTDEQFF; DNA: TGTGCCAGTAGTACCCTAGCGGGAGACGGGACAGATGAGCAGTTCTTC
size: few; D: TRBD1; V: TRBV29-1; J: TRBJ1-3; CDR3: CSVDRDREAGNTIYF; DNA: TGCAGCGTTGACCGGGACAGGGAGGCTGGAAACACCATATATTTT
size: few; D: -; V: TRBV7-3; J: TRBJ1-1; CDR3: CASSALQGSTEAFF; DNA: TGTGCCAGCAGCGCCCTCCAGGGTAGCACTGAAGCTTTCTTT
size: -; D: -; V: TRBV4-1; J: TRBJ1-5; CDR3: CASSPISDGGHQPQHF; DNA: TGCGCCAGCAGCCCAATATCGGACGGGGGACATCAGCCCCAGCATTTT
size: -; D: TRBD2; V: TRBV18; J: TRBJ2-7; CDR3: CASSPTGTSMYEQYF; DNA: TGTGCCAGCTCACCTACCGGGACTAGCATGTACGAGCAGTACTTC
size: -; D: TRBD1; V: TRBV18; J: TRBJ1-4; CDR3: CASSAPGQGNEKLFF; DNA: TGTGCCAGCTCAGCCCCGGGACAGGGTAATGAAAAACTGTTTTTT
size: few; D: TRBD2; V: TRBV20-1; J: TRBJ2-4; CDR3: CSAEREGRNIQYF; DNA: TGCAGTGCTGAGCGGGAGGGCCGGAACATTCAGTACTTC
size: few; D: -; V: TRBV27; J: TRBJ2-3; CDR3: CASNRGLSTDTQYF; DNA: TGTGCCAGCAACAGGGGACTTTCCACAGATACGCAGTATTTT
size: -; D: -; V: TRBV20-1; J: TRBJ1-1; CDR3: CSAEDVGVAEAFF; DNA: TGCAGTGCTGAAGACGTGGGGGTCGCTGAAGCTTTCTTT
size: -; D: TRBD2; V: TRBV6-5; J: TRBJ2-3; CDR3: CASSYGLSGRNTDTQYF; DNA: TGTGCCAGCAGTTACGGCCTTAGCGGGAGGAACACAGATACGCAGTATTTT
size: -; D: -; V: TRBV19; J: TRBJ2-7; CDR3: CAGLIYEQYF; DNA: TGTGCCGGCCTCATTTACGAGCAGTACTTC
size: -; D: -; V: TRBV28; J: TRBJ2-3; CDR3: CASSLQGTSLDTQYF; DNA: TGTGCCAGCAGTTTACAGGGGACTTCCTTGGATACGCAGTATTTT
size: few; D: TRBD1; V: TRBV9; J: TRBJ2-7; CDR3: CASSVEAGTVEQYF; DNA: TGTGCCAGCAGCGTAGAGGCCGGGACAGTCGAGCAGTACTTC
size: -; D: TRBD1; V: TRBV12-3/TRBV12-4; J: TRBJ1-1; CDR3: CASSLRRGRGNTEAFF; DNA: TGTGCCAGCAGTTTGAGGAGGGGGCGAGGGAACACTGAAGCTTTCTTT
size: -; D: TRBD1; V: TRBV5-1; J: TRBJ2-3; CDR3: CASSLGTGWTRIDTQYF; DNA: TGCGCCAGCAGCTTGGGGACAGGGTGGACTCGAATAGATACGCAGTATTTT
size: -; D: -; V: TRBV24-1; J: TRBJ2-2; CDR3: CATSDDSYTGELFF; DNA: TGTGCCACCAGTGATGACAGCTACACCGGGGAGCTGTTTTTT
size: -; D: -; V: TRBV5-8; J: TRBJ1-2; CDR3: CASSWIGPISNYGYTF; DNA: TGTGCCAGCAGCTGGATTGGACCGATTTCTAACTATGGCTACACCTTC